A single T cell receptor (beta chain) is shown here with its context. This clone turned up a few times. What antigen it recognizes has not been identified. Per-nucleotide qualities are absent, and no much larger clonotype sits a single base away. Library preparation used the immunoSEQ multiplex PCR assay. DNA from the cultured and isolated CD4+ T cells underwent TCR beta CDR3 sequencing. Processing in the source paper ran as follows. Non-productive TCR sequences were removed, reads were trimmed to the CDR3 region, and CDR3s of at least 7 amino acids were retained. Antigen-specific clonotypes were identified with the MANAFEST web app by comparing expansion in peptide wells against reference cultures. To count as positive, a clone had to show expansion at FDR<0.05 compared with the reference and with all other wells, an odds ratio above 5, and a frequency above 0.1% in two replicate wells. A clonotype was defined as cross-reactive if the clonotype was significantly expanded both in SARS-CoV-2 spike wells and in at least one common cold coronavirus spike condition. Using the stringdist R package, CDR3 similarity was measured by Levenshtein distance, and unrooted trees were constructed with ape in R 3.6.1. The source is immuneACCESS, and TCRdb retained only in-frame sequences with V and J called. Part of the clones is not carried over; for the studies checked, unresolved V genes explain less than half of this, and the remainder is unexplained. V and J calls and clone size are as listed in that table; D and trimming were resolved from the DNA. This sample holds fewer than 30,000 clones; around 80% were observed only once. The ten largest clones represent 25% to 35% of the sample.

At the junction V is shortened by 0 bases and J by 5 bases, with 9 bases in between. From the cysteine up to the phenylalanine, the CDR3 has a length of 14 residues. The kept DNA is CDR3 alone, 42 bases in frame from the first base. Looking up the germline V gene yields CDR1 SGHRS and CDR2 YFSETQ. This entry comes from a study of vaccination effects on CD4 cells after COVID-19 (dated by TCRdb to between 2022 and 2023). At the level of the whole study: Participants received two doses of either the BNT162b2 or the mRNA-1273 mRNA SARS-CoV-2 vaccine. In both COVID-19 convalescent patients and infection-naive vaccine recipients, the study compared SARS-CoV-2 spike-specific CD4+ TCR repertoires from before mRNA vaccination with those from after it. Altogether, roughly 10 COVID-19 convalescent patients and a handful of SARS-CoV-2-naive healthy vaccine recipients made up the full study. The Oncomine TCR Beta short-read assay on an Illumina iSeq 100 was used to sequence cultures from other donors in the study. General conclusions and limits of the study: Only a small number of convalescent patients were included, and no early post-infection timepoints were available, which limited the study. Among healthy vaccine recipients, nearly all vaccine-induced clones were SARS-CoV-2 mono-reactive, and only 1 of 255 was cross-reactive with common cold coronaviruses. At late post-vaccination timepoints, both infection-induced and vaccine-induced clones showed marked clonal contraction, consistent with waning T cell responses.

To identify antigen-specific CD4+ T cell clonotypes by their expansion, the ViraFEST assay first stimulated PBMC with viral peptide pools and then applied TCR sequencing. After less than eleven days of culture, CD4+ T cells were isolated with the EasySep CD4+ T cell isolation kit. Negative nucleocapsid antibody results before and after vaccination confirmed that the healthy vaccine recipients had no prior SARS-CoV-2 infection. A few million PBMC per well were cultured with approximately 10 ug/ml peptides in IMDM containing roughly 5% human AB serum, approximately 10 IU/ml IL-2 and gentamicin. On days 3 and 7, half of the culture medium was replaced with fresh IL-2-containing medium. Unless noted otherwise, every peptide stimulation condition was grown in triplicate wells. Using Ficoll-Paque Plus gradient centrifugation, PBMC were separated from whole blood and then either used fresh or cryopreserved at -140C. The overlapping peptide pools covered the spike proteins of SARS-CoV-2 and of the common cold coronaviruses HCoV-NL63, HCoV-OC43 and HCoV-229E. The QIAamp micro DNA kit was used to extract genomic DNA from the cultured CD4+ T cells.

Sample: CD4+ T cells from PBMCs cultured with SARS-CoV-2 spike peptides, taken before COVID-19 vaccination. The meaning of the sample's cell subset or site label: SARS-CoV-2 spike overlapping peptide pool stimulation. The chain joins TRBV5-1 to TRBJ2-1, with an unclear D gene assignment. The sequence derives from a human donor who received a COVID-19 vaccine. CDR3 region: CASSLGTVDNEQFF. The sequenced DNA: TGCGCCAGCAGCTTGGGGACCGTTGACAATGAGCAGTTCTTC.